This T cell receptor (beta chain) was found in a study of cytomegalovirus exposure and HLA in healthy donors. As for this clone: Its target is not known.

Study findings and constraints: TRBV6-2, TRBV6-3 and other indistinguishable V segments were excluded. The study put 160 or so TCR beta chains on its list as cytomegalovirus-associated. Prior analysis indicated that the majority of TCR beta V segments exhibited productivity approximately 87% or approximately 30% of the time.

Germline V gene data show CDR1 as LNHNV and CDR2 as YYDKDF (reference sequence). The V and J ends lost 4 bases and 0 bases, in that order; junction bases with no gene match: 6. The CDR3 runs 16 residues. In the PCR, 60 Vbeta and 13 Jbeta primers were used. Clones were sequenced by immunoSEQ multiplex PCR, and TCRdb holds only the in-frame ones, with some missing. The sample consists of 120,000 to 150,000 clones, about four fifths of them appearing once. The V and J genes are TRBV15 and TRBJ1-5; 7 bases agree with TRBD1. This sequence was found in a middle-aged man in good health and CMV-seropositive. Sequenced input: PBMCs. CDR3 sequence reads: CATSMGQSYSNQPQHF. The CDR3 nucleotides read TGTGCCACCAGCATGGGACAGTCCTATAGCAATCAGCCCCAGCATTTT.